This T cell receptor (beta chain) originates from a study of CD8+ T cells in alopecia areata. Across the whole study: Among treated patients, oral tofacitinib was administered at 5 to 10 mg twice daily. Dosing spanned 6 to 18 months on tofacitinib, then 6 months off drug. General observations from the study: Affected lesional scalp, above all in alopecia totalis/universalis, was more clonal than normal scalp.

Sorted out of PBMCs were CD4+ T cells and CD8+ T cells. This clone turned up a few times. Its antigen is still unknown. Germline assignment: CDR1 KGHSH and CDR2 LQKENI. Trimming cost V 1 base and J 1 base; bases outside gene matches: 4. The CDR3 consists of 16 residues. The authors extracted RNA and reverse transcribed it into cDNA as the sequencing template. Clones were sequenced by immunoSEQ multiplex PCR, and TCRdb holds only the in-frame ones, with some missing. The data show about 150,000 clones, approximately 53% seen once. The chain links TRBV18 to TRBJ2-1, with 7 bases matching TRBD2. This TCR was recovered from a human donor with alopecia areata. Here the sequenced sample was CD8+ T cells sorted from blood, taken at week 0. Here the CDR3 reads CASSPQSGESYNEQFF. DNA of the CDR3: TGTGCCAGCTCACCACAAAGCGGGGAATCCTACAATGAGCAGTTCTTC.